Each of the 9 T cell receptor beta chains below was sequenced from the same sample in a study of blood T cell repertoires in COVID-19. The method was immunoSEQ multiplex PCR; TCRdb's version includes in-frame clones alone and lacks a portion of them. The data contain approximately 180,000 clones, about 80% of them singletons. The sequenced sample was PBMCs or T cells enriched from blood (not recorded which). The receptors originated from a woman aged 55-75 years with acute COVID-19.

The rearrangement uses TRBV10-3 and TRBJ1-1, with 9 bases lining up with TRBD1. The CDR3 is made up of 14 amino acids. V shed 4 bases and J 6 bases; nucleotides not matched to a gene: 6. Germline-derived CDR1 and CDR2 are ENHRY and SYGVKD. CDR3 residues: CAISADRDRAEAFF. For the CDR3, the DNA is TGTGCCATCAGTGCTGACCGGGACAGGGCTGAAGCTTTCTTT.

This chain links TRBV30 with TRBJ2-1, with 7 bases identical to TRBD2. The CDR3 is 15 amino acids. The V gene's germline CDR1 is GTSNPN and CDR2 SVGIG (reference sequence). V was clipped by 2 bases and J by 8 bases; unmatched bases: 12. The CDR3: CAWSLRLAGLDEQFF. In nucleotides, the CDR3 is TGTGCCTGGAGTCTCCGACTAGCCGGGTTAGATGAGCAGTTCTTC.

This clone was picked up a small number of times. This chain connects TRBV11-3 to TRBJ2-1; D is perhaps TRBD1 (6 bases). This CDR3 is built from 13 residues. In germline, CDR1 is SGHNT, CDR2 YENEEA. V lost 6 bases and J lost 5, with 11 bases in between. In DNA, the CDR3 is TGTGCCAGCAGTGGGGGCGGGCACAATGAGCAGTTCTTC. Its translation: CASSGGGHNEQFF.

The chain has TRBV7-6 and TRBJ1-3; D might be TRBD1 (5 bases). Trimming removed 0 bases at V and 0 bases at J, with 12 bases between. The CDR3 sequence is 17 residues long. Germline lookup yields CDR1 SGHVS and CDR2 FNYEAQ. CDR3: CASSLAQGGLSGNTIYF. The CDR3 region has the DNA TGTGCCAGCAGCTTAGCGCAGGGAGGGCTCTCTGGAAACACCATATATTTT. The whole variable domain, filled in from reference TRBV7-6 and TRBJ1-3, reads GAGVSQSPRYKVTKRGQDVALRCDPISGHVSLYWYRQALGQGPEFLTYFNYEAQQDKSGLPNDRFSAERPEGSISTLTIQRTEQRDSAMYRCASSLAQGGLSGNTIYFGEGSWLTVV.

V is TRBV3-1 (or the pseudogene TRBV3-2) and J is TRBJ2-2; maybe TRBD2 (6 bases). Trimming removed 4 bases at V and 0 bases at J, with 15 bases between. Germline V lookup: CDR1 LGHDT, CDR2 YNNKEL (reference sequence). The CDR3 loop spans 17 amino acids. The CDR3 reads CASSLHRDSTNTGELFF. The CDR3 bases are TGTGCCAGCAGCCTCCACCGGGACTCAACGAACACCGGGGAGCTGTTTTTT.

This clone was detected once. The chain uses TRBV7-7 and TRBJ1-3, with D perhaps matching TRBD1 (6 bases). V was clipped by 1 base and J by 0 bases, with 7 bases between them. Looked up from germline, CDR1 is SSHAT and CDR2 is FNYEAQ (reference sequence). This CDR3 contains 15 residues. The CDR3 coding sequence is TGTGCCAGCAGCTTAGGGGGGCTCTCTGGAAACACCATATATTTT. It encodes CASSLGGLSGNTIYF.

V usage is TRBV18 and J usage is TRBJ1-4; possible D gene TRBD1, 5 bases. V was trimmed by 3 bases and J by 6 bases, leaving 17 bases between them. CDR3 length: 16 residues. Germline V gene lookup returns CDR1 KGHSH and CDR2 LQKENI. CDR3 sequence (DNA): TGTGCCAGCTCACCCGGGTGGGGGGAGGAAGATGAAAAACTGTTTTTT. It yields the protein CASSPGWGEEDEKLFF.

This rearrangement joins TRBV29-1 to TRBJ1-5; possibly TRBD1 for D (5 bases). This CDR3 has 11 amino acids. Germline loops: CDR1 SQVTM, CDR2 ANQGSEA. Trimming pared 7 bases from V and 7 bases from J, leaving 11 bases between. Here the CDR3 reads CSAGHQQPQHF. DNA for the CDR3: TGCAGCGCTGGACACCAGCAGCCCCAGCATTTT.

This clone was recorded only once. The J gene is TRBJ1-6, the V gene TRBV11-2; D remains unclear. Germline CDR1 reads SGHAT; CDR2 reads FQNNGV. With 6 bases removed from V and 9 bases from J, the gap between germline ends came to 15 bases. This CDR3 is 14 amino acids long. The CDR3 spells CASRTRRGGSPLHF. Here the CDR3 DNA reads TGTGCCAGCAGGACCCGACGGGGAGGTTCACCCCTCCACTTT.